The present T cell receptor beta chain was sequenced within a study of neurological immune-mediated disorders. Findings of the study overall: TCR-beta repertoires seemed private in all groups, with no expanded CDR3 amino acid sequences shared.

The CDR3 is 13 amino acids. The germline V gene encodes CDR1 SGHTA and CDR2 FQGNSA. Trimming removed 7 bases from V and 5 bases from J, with 14 bases in between. It was by 5'RACE with 10-nucleotide random UMIs that the cDNA was made. TCRdb used MiXCR to reprocess the 5' RACE reads, holding one entry per CDR3 protein. The table shows tens of thousands of distinct CDR3 sequences, with about 15% occurring only once. Only a few counts were recorded for this clonotype. What it binds is not known. The controls, all healthy individuals, were blood bank volunteers in Maryland, USA. The starting material, 2 million PBMCs stored at -80 C, gave rise to the unsorted libraries.

The TCR comes from a woman aged 40 to 50 in good health. Sequenced sample: PBMCs. The V call is TRBV7-2, the J call TRBJ2-5; either TRBD1 or TRBD2 may fit D (5 bases each). The CDR3 here is CASTKRGGETQYF. The CDR3, as DNA: TGTGCCAGCACCAAACGGGGCGGGGAGACCCAGTACTTC.